The clone carrying this T cell receptor beta chain was observed once. The data belong to a study of T cells in tuberculosis. V was pared by 1 base and J by 4 bases, with 4 bases of the junction left unmatched. The germline gives CDR1 SGHDT, CDR2 YYEEEE. The CDR3 consists of 14 residues. Here immunoSEQ multiplex PCR was the method, and the copy in TCRdb shows in-frame clones only, minus some. The profile shows over 40,000 clones, about 95% of them singletons. The sequence was obtained from a donor aged 10-29 years with latent tuberculosis or without tuberculosis infection. Sequenced input: PBMCs. V gene TRBV5-6 combines with J gene TRBJ2-7; the match to TRBD2 covers 8 bases. CDR3 coding DNA: TGTGCCAGCAGCTTGTCGACTAGCGTTTACGAGCAGTACTTC. Protein: CASSLSTSVYEQYF.